What follows are 26 T cell receptor beta chains derived from one specimen sequenced in a study of blood T cell repertoires in COVID-19. The method was immunoSEQ multiplex PCR; TCRdb's version includes in-frame clones alone and lacks a portion of them. Of tens of thousands of clones listed, around four fifths are singletons. The source material was peripheral blood. Receptor source: a man aged 35-49 years with acute or convalescent COVID-19.

V gene TRBV6-1 combines with J gene TRBJ2-1; 7 nucleotides match TRBD1. CDR3 length: 15 amino acids. The junction had 9 bases not matched to a gene; V was cut back by 3 bases and J by 7 bases. Germline CDR1 and CDR2: MNHNS and SASEGT. This CDR3 is CASSDQPLQGNEQFF. As DNA, the CDR3 is TGTGCCAGCAGTGACCAGCCCCTACAGGGGAATGAGCAGTTCTTC.

The CDR3 nucleotides read TGTGCCACCAGTGATTTGGGTAGCGGGGGACCCACAGATACGCAGTATTTT. It encodes CATSDLGSGGPTDTQYF. The gene calls are TRBV24-1 and TRBJ2-3, with 9 bases that match TRBD2. The CDR3 totals 17 residues. In germline, CDR1 is KGHDR, CDR2 SFDVKD. Trimming cost V 0 bases and J 2 bases; bases outside gene matches: 5.

The chain carries TRBV19 and TRBJ1-2, with TRBD1 matching 7 bases. V gave up 5 bases and J gave up 8 bases; unmatched junction bases: 8. This CDR3 region has 13 residues. In germline, CDR1 is LNHDA, CDR2 SQIVND (reference sequence). The CDR3 spells CASSDRQGRGYTF. The CDR3 coding sequence is TGTGCCAGTAGTGACCGACAGGGTCGGGGCTACACCTTC.

The chain is built from TRBV6-1 and TRBJ1-1; the D is unclear. The CDR3 runs 12 residues. Germline loops: CDR1 MNHNS, CDR2 SASEGT. Trimming took off 5 bases at V and 1 base at J, with 5 bases between the two ends. The CDR3 sequence: CASSSRNTEAFF. The CDR3 coding sequence is TGTGCCAGCAGTTCTAGGAACACTGAAGCTTTCTTT.

The chain combines TRBV5-5 with TRBJ1-3; tentative D call: TRBD1 (5 bases). CDR3 length: 18 residues. Germline V lookup: CDR1 SGHKS, CDR2 YYEKEE (reference sequence). The V end lost 0 bases, the J end lost 0 bases, and 16 bases lay between the germline ends. This chain's CDR3 is CASSLGPTAGSSGNTIYF. Written as DNA, the CDR3 is TGTGCCAGCAGCTTGGGTCCCACAGCAGGGTCCTCTGGAAACACCATATATTTT.

CDR3: CATSRDRVSNQPQHF. CDR3 nucleotide sequence: TGTGCCACCAGCAGAGATCGGGTATCCAATCAGCCCCAGCATTTT. This rearrangement joins TRBV15 to TRBJ1-5; D unclear. V was cut by 0 bases and J by 3 bases, with 9 bases left in between. CDR3 length equals 15 residues. In germline, CDR1 is LNHNV, CDR2 YYDKDF (reference sequence).

The chain is built from TRBV18 and TRBJ2-1, with D tentatively TRBD1 (5 bases). CDR3 size: 12 residues. Germline CDR1 is KGHSH and CDR2 is LQKENI. Trimming left V 3 bases short and J 9 bases short, with 9 bases between. This CDR3 is CASSPERGEQFF. The CDR3 DNA is TGTGCCAGCTCACCGGAAAGGGGTGAGCAGTTCTTC.

CDR3 in amino acids: CASSLSGSGGLYQETQYF. CDR3 bases: TGTGCCAGCAGCTTAAGCGGTAGCGGGGGACTGTACCAAGAGACCCAGTACTTC. V gene TRBV7-3 combines with J gene TRBJ2-5; 9 bases are a match to TRBD2. This CDR3 is built from 18 residues. Germline CDR1 reads SGHTA; CDR2 reads FQGTGA. With V trimmed by 1 base and J by 0 bases, 9 bases remained unmatched.

The J gene is TRBJ1-6, the V gene TRBV18, with 7 bases lining up with TRBD1. After removal of 5 bases from V and 7 bases from J, the junction contained 11 bases not matched to a gene. CDR3 length: 16 residues. The germline V gene encodes CDR1 KGHSH and CDR2 LQKENI. CDR3 DNA sequence: TGTGCCAGCTCAGCACAGGGGCCCAGACAAAATTCACCCCTCCACTTT. Its protein product is CASSAQGPRQNSPLHF.

The V and J genes are TRBV2 and TRBJ2-3, with 9 bases identical to TRBD1. The CDR3 is made up of 15 amino acids. Germline CDR1 SNHLY, CDR2 FYNNEI. The V and J ends lost 5 bases and 0 bases, in that order; junction bases with no gene match: 3. The CDR3 nucleotides are TGTGCCAGCAGTCGGACAGGGGTGAGCACAGATACGCAGTATTTT. Translating it yields CASSRTGVSTDTQYF.

The chain recombines TRBV9 with TRBJ1-1; D might be TRBD1 (5 bases). This CDR3 has 15 amino acids. V was shortened by 0 bases and J by 5 bases, with 14 bases between the two germline ends. Per germline, CDR1 SGDLS and CDR2 YYNGEE. DNA for the CDR3: TGTGCCAGCAGCGTAGCTGACCTGGGGGGGACTGAAGCTTTCTTT. Protein: CASSVADLGGTEAFF.

This clone was found a few times. The chain combines TRBV6-5 with TRBJ1-2; no firm D call. The V end lost 6 bases, the J end lost 3 bases, and 11 bases lay between the germline ends. The germline V gene encodes CDR1 MNHEY and CDR2 SVGAGI. This CDR3 has 13 amino acids. The DNA for the CDR3 is TGTGCCAGCAGGAGGGATATCGACTATGGCTACACCTTC. It codes for CASRRDIDYGYTF.

The V and J genes are TRBV28 and TRBJ1-5; 7 bases match TRBD1. The CDR3 consists of 15 residues. J lost 4 bases, V lost 7 bases, and 10 bases had no gene match. The germline V gene encodes CDR1 MDHEN and CDR2 SYDVKM. In nucleotides, the CDR3 is TGTGCCAGCAACTTCCGACAGGGTGGTAATCAGCCCCAGCATTTT. This sequence encodes CASNFRQGGNQPQHF.

The rearrangement links TRBV6-5 to TRBJ1-5, with a weak D call TRBD1 (6 bases). CDR1 MNHEY and CDR2 SVGAGI come from the germline V gene. Deletions cut 7 bases from V and 3 bases from J, with 16 bases between. The CDR3 loop spans 15 amino acids. The CDR3 bases are TGTGCCAGCACGGTAGGGCAGGGGACCAATCAGCCCCAGCATTTT. Translating gives CASTVGQGTNQPQHF.

The V gene is TRBV5-4, the J gene TRBJ1-2; 7 positions agree with TRBD1. CDR3 length: 16 residues. CDR1 SGHNT and CDR2 YYREEE come from the germline V gene (reference sequence). After removal of 2 bases from V and 0 bases from J, the junction contained 7 bases not matched to a gene. The DNA of the CDR3 is TGTGCCAGCAGCTTTATCGGGACAGAATCTAACTATGGCTACACCTTC. Translation: CASSFIGTESNYGYTF.

This chain connects TRBV14 to TRBJ1-6; perhaps TRBD1 as D (6 bases). CDR3 size: 17 residues. The V end lost 1 base, the J end lost 10 bases, and 20 bases lay between the germline ends. Germline loops: CDR1 SGHDN, CDR2 FVKESK. The CDR3 DNA reads TGTGCCAGCAGCCAAGGCCACGGGGGGCCTCCTCGGTCACCCCTCCACTTT. This codes for CASSQGHGGPPRSPLHF. Full variable domain (outside the CDR3, taken from reference TRBV14 and TRBJ1-6): EAGVTQFPSHSVIEKGQTVTLRCDPISGHDNLYWYRRVMGKEIKFLLHFVKESKQDESGMPNNRFLAERTGGTYSTLKVQPAELEDSGVYFCASSQGHGGPPRSPLHFGNGTRLTVT.

The V call is TRBV2, the J call TRBJ1-5; D possibly corresponds to TRBD1 (6 bases). The CDR3 has 14 amino acids. Germline lookup yields CDR1 SNHLY and CDR2 FYNNEI. V dropped 5 bases and J dropped 5 bases, with 13 bases sitting between them. CDR3 sequence: CASSLGQQHQPQHF. The CDR3 region has the DNA TGTGCCAGCAGTCTAGGACAGCAGCATCAGCCCCAGCATTTT.

J is TRBJ1-1 and V is TRBV7-9; D perhaps matches TRBD1 (5 bases). V was shortened by 2 bases and J by 10 bases, with 11 bases between the two germline ends. Looked up from germline, CDR1 is SEHNR and CDR2 is FQNEAQ (reference sequence). This CDR3 has 12 residues. The CDR3 bases are TGTGCCAGCAGCTTACCCCAGGGTGGAGCTTTCTTT. This encodes CASSLPQGGAFF.

This clone was counted a single time. The rearrangement uses TRBV27 and TRBJ1-5; D is unresolved. V was trimmed by 5 bases and J by 2 bases, leaving 7 bases between them. The CDR3 spans 13 residues. Germline loops: CDR1 MNHEY, CDR2 SMNVEV (reference sequence). The CDR3 region is CASSQVGNQPQHF. The CDR3 DNA follows: TGTGCCAGCAGTCAGGTGGGCAATCAGCCCCAGCATTTT.

This clone was seen only a few times. The chain couples TRBV7-9 to TRBJ1-2, with D maybe TRBD1 (5 bases). The CDR3 has 13 amino acids. Trimming took off 3 bases at V and 7 bases at J, with 12 bases between the two ends. Germline loops: CDR1 SEHNR, CDR2 FQNEAQ (reference sequence). CDR3 in amino acids: CASSLGDGAGYTF. DNA for the CDR3: TGTGCCAGCAGCTTGGGCGATGGGGCTGGCTACACCTTC.

V is TRBV24-1 and J is TRBJ2-3, with 8 bases fitting TRBD1. V trimming: 4 bases; J trimming: 4 bases; junction bases outside the gene matches: 9. Germline CDR1 is KGHDR and CDR2 is SFDVKD. This CDR3 is 16 amino acids long. CDR3 loop: CATSESTGAYADTQYF. The CDR3 DNA reads TGTGCCACCAGTGAGTCGACAGGGGCTTACGCAGATACGCAGTATTTT.

The chain recombines TRBV5-1 with TRBJ1-4; D is possibly TRBD1 (5 bases). Per germline, CDR1 SGHRS and CDR2 YFSETQ. This CDR3 region has 14 residues. V was pared by 3 bases and J by 7 bases, with 13 bases between. The CDR3: CASSSGPESEKLFF. The CDR3 nucleotides are TGCGCCAGCAGCTCAGGGCCGGAAAGTGAAAAACTGTTTTTT.

The CDR3 loop is CASSQGAGTAMTGANVLTF. CDR3 sequence (DNA): TGTGCCAGCAGCCAAGGGGCGGGGACAGCCATGACTGGGGCCAACGTCCTGACTTTC. V gene TRBV14 combines with J gene TRBJ2-6, with D maybe TRBD1 (7 bases). The CDR3 has 19 residues. Between the trimmed V and J ends, which lost 1 base and 2 bases, there was a span of 18 bases. The germline gives CDR1 SGHDN, CDR2 FVKESK.

The CDR3 bases are TGTGCCAGCAGCCCCTGGGGGAGGCGGGCCGGGGAGCTGTTTTTT. Translating gives CASSPWGRRAGELFF. V and J are TRBV5-4 and TRBJ2-2, with D perhaps TRBD2 (6 bases). Per the germline V gene, CDR1 is SGHNT and CDR2 is YYREEE (reference sequence). Deletions cut 4 bases from V and 6 bases from J, with 16 bases between. CDR3 size: 15 residues.

The genes are TRBV9 and TRBJ2-2; TRBD2 is a possible D gene (5 bases). The CDR3 spans 16 residues. Germline CDR1 SGDLS, CDR2 YYNGEE. Trimming cost V 5 bases and J 2 bases, with 16 bases left between them. CDR3 DNA: TGTGCCAGCAGTAAGGACCGACTAAGTAACACCGGGGAGCTGTTTTTT. Translation: CASSKDRLSNTGELFF.

The chain joins TRBV25-1 to TRBJ2-3, with TRBD2 as a possible D gene (6 bases). Germline CDR1 MGHDK, CDR2 SYGVNS. The CDR3 covers 13 residues. Between the trimmed V and J ends, which lost 10 bases and 0 bases, there was a span of 11 bases. CDR3 residues: CAIGRSSTDTQYF. The CDR3 nucleotides are TGTGCCATCGGGAGAAGCAGCACAGATACGCAGTATTTT. The variable domain in full, with the rest retrieved from reference TRBV25-1 and TRBJ2-3, is EADIYQTPRYLVIGTGKKITLECSQTMGHDKMYWYQQDPGMELHLIHYSYGVNSTEKGDLSSESTVSRIRTEHFPLTLESARPSHTSQYLCAIGRSSTDTQYFGPGTRLTVL.